This TCR beta chain was sequenced for a study of shared clonotypes between healthy human individuals. Naive CD8 cells lacked CD45RO, underwent positive selection for CCR7 and left out terminally differentiated effector memory CD45RA+ cells. V lost 3 bases, J lost 0 bases, and 12 bases lay in between. The CDR3 sequence is 16 residues long. CDR1 is MNHEY, CDR2 SVGAGI, per germline. TCRdb keeps only in-frame clones here, not all; method: immunoSEQ multiplex PCR. The sample has around 1.9 million clones, about 93% seen once; the top ten hold roughly 1.7%. This clone appeared a few times. Sequenced sample: naive CD8+ T cells from PBMCs. V is TRBV6-5 and J is TRBJ1-5, with unresolved D. The sequence came from a man between 18 and 29 years old in good health. Some clones in this sample may be carry-over from other donors' samples. CDR3 protein: CASSYMPPHSNQPQHF. The CDR3 nucleotides are TGTGCCAGCAGTTATATGCCCCCACATAGCAATCAGCCCCAGCATTTT.